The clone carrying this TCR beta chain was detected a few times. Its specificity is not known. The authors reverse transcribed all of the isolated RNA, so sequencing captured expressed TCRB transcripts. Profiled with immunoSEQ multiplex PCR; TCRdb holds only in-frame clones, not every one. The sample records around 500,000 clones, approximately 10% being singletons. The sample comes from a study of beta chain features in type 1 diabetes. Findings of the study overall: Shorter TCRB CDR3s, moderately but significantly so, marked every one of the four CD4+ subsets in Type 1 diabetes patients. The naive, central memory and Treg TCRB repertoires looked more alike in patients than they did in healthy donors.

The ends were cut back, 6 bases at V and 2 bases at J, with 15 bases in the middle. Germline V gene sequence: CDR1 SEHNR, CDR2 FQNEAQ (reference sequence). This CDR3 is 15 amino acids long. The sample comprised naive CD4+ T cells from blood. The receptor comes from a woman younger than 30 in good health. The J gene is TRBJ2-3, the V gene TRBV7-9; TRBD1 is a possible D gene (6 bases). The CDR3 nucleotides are TGTGCCAGCAGTCAACCCACAGGGTACACAGATACGCAGTATTTT. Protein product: CASSQPTGYTDTQYF.